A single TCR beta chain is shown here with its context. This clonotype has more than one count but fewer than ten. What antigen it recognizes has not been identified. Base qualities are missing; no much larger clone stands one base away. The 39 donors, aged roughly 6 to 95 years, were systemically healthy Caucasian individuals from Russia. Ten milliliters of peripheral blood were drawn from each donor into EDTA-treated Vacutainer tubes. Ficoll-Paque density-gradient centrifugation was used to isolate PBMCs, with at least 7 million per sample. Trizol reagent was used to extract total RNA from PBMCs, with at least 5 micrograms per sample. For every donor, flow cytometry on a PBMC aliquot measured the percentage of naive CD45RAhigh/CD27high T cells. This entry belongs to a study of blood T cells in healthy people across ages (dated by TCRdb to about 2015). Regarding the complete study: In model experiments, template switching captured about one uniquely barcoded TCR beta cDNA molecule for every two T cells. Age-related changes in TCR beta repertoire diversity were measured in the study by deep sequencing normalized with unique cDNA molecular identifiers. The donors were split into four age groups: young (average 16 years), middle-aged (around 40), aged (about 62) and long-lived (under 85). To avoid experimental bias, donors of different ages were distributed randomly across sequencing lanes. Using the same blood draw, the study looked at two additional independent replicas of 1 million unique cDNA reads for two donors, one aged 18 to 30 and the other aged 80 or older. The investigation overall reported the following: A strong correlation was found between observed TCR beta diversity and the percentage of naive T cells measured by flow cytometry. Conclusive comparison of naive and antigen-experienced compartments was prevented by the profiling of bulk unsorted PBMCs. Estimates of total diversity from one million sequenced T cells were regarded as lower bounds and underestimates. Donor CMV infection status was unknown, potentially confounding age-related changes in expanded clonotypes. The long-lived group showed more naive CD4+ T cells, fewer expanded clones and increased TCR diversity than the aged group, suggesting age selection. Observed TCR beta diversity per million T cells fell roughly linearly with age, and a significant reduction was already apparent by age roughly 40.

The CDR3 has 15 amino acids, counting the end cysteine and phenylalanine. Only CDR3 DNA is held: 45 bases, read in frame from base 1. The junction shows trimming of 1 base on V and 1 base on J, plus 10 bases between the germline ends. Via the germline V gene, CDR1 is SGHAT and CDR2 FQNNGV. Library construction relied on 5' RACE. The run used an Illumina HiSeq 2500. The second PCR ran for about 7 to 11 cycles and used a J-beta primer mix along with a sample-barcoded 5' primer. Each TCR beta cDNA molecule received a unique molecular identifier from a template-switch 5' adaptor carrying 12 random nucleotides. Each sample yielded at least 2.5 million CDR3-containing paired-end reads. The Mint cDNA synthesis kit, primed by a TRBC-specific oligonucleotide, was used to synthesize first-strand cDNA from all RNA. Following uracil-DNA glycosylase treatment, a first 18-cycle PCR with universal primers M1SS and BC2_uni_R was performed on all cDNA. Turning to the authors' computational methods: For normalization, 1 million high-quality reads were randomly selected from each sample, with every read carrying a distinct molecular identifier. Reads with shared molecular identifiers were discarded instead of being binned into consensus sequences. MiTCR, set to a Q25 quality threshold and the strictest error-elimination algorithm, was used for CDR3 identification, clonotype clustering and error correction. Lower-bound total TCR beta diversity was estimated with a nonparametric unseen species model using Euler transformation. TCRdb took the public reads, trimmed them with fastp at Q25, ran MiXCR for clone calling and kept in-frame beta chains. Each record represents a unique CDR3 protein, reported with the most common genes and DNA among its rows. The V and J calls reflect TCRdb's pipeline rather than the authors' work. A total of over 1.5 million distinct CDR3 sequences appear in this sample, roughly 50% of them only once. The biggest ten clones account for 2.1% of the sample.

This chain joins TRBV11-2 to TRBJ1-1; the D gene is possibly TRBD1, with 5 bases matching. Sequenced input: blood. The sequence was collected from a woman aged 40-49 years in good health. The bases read TGTGCCAGCAGCTTAGGCGGGGGATGGAACACTGAAGCTTTCTTT. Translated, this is CASSLGGGWNTEAFF. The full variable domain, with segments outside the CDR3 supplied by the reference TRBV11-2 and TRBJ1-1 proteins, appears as EAGVAQSPRYKIIEKRQSVAFWCNPISGHATLYWYQQILGQGPKLLIQFQNNGVVDDSQLPKDRFSAERLKGVDSTLKIQPAKLEDSAVYLCASSLGGGWNTEAFFGQGTRLTVV.